These 26 T cell receptor beta chains came from one sample sequenced in a study of T cell responses to AZD1222 COVID-19 vaccine. Method: immunoSEQ multiplex PCR; TCRdb's copy keeps in-frame clones and lacks some. Counted here are about 170,000 clones, approximately 92% occurring once; the ten biggest clones make up 2.6%. The sample here was peripheral blood, taken on day 0 of AZD1222 vaccination. All receptors derive from an adult in good health.

The V and J genes are TRBV5-4 and TRBJ2-7; D gene ambiguous. The CDR3 runs 14 residues. Germline V gives CDR1 SGHNT, CDR2 YYREEE (reference sequence). Trimming shortened V by 2 bases and J by 4 bases, and 13 bases separated the two germline ends. The CDR3 DNA reads as TGTGCCAGCAGCTTTTATTCGGACGCATACGAGCAGTACTTC. This encodes CASSFYSDAYEQYF. Supplemented by reference TRBV5-4 and TRBJ2-7, the full variable domain reads ETGVTQSPTHLIKTRGQQVTLRCSSQSGHNTVSWYQQALGQGPQFIFQYYREEENGRGNFPPRFSGLQFPNYSSELNVNALELDDSALYLCASSFYSDAYEQYFGPGTRLTVT.

The chain joins TRBV29-1 to TRBJ2-3, with D possibly being TRBD2 (5 bases). CDR1 and CDR2 (germline): SQVTM, ANQGSEA. There are 14 residues in the CDR3. The ends were cut back, 6 bases at V and 0 bases at J, with 13 bases in the middle. The CDR3 sequence is CSVRGWTSTDTQYF. CDR3 bases: TGCAGCGTCCGGGGATGGACTAGCACAGATACGCAGTATTTT.

This chain links TRBV9 with TRBJ1-1; D possibly corresponds to TRBD1 (5 bases). The length of the CDR3 is 13 residues. V lost 0 bases and J lost 4, with 7 bases in between. Germline V gene sequence: CDR1 SGDLS, CDR2 YYNGEE. DNA of the CDR3: TGTGCCAGCAGCGTAGTAGGGGTCACTGAAGCTTTCTTT. Translation: CASSVVGVTEAFF.

V is TRBV11-2 and J is TRBJ1-1; D gene ambiguous. Germline V gene sequence: CDR1 SGHAT, CDR2 FQNNGV. V shed 2 bases and J shed 0 bases, with 7 bases lying between them. The CDR3 totals 14 residues. The CDR3 sequence is CASSLNRMNTEAFF. The DNA for the CDR3 is TGTGCCAGCAGCTTAAACAGAATGAACACTGAAGCTTTCTTT.

The genes are TRBV15 and TRBJ2-7; 13 positions match TRBD2. The CDR3 extends over 19 amino acids. CDR1 LNHNV and CDR2 YYDKDF come from the germline V gene (reference sequence). V shed 1 base and J 1 base; nucleotides not matched to a gene: 10. This CDR3 reads CATSRGLRTSGSLSYEQYF. DNA for the CDR3: TGTGCCACCAGCAGAGGACTCCGGACTAGCGGGAGTCTGTCCTACGAGCAGTACTTC.

The CDR3 DNA reads as TGTGCCAGCAGTTACGAAACAGGGACACGCTCCTACAATGAGCAGTTCTTC. Protein sequence: CASSYETGTRSYNEQFF. The J gene is TRBJ2-1, the V gene TRBV5-4, with D perhaps matching TRBD1 (6 bases). This CDR3 has 17 residues. Germline V lookup: CDR1 SGHNT, CDR2 YYREEE (reference sequence). Trimming stripped 5 bases from V and 0 bases from J, with 18 bases between.

The rearrangement joins TRBV5-1 to TRBJ1-2; 9 nucleotides agree with TRBD1. Unmatched junction bases numbered 4, after V lost 0 bases and J lost 7 bases. The CDR3 has 14 residues. Germline CDR1 SGHRS, CDR2 YFSETQ. The CDR3 DNA follows: TGCGCCAGCAGCTTGGGGGACAGGGAAAGTGGCTACACCTTC. Encoded protein: CASSLGDRESGYTF. Full variable domain (outside the CDR3, taken from reference TRBV5-1 and TRBJ1-2): KAGVTQTPRYLIKTRGQQVTLSCSPISGHRSVSWYQQTPGQGLQFLFEYFSETQRNKGNFPGRFSGRQFSNSRSEMNVSTLELGDSALYLCASSLGDRESGYTFGSGTRLTVV.

The gene calls are TRBV19 and TRBJ1-5; 8 bases align to TRBD1. Germline assignment: CDR1 LNHDA and CDR2 SQIVND (reference sequence). The trim removed 7 bases at V and 6 bases at J, leaving 14 bases unmatched. The CDR3 has 16 residues. The DNA of the CDR3 is TGTGCCAGTACCACCGGGACAGGTGTCGGGGGTCAGCCCCAGCATTTT. It codes for CASTTGTGVGGQPQHF.

The table lists this clone with a count of one. The CDR3 loop is CASSPSKRGSLKETQYF. The CDR3 DNA is TGTGCCAGTAGTCCCAGCAAGAGGGGAAGTTTAAAAGAGACCCAGTACTTC. This chain links TRBV19 with TRBJ2-5; D could derive from TRBD1 or TRBD2 (5 bases each). V gave up 5 bases and J gave up 3 bases, with 22 bases separating them. The CDR3 runs to 17 residues. Germline CDR1 is LNHDA and CDR2 is SQIVND (reference sequence). The whole variable domain, filled in from reference TRBV19 and TRBJ2-5, reads DGGITQSPKYLFRKEGQNVTLSCEQNLNHDAMYWYRQDPGQGLRLIYYSQIVNDFQKGDIAEGYSVSREKKESFPLTVTSAQKNPTAFYLCASSPSKRGSLKETQYFGPGTRLLVL.

Comments on this clone: The same CDR3 can be traced to other DNA sequences in this sample. The V gene is TRBV19, the J gene TRBJ1-1; 8 nucleotides align to TRBD1. The V segment lost 3 bases and the J segment 1 base; nucleotides outside the gene matches: 1. This CDR3 is built from 14 residues. Germline-derived CDR1 and CDR2 are LNHDA and SQIVND (reference sequence). The CDR3 bases are TGTGCCAGTAGTATTCAGGGGGCGAACACTGAAGCTTTCTTT. It yields the protein CASSIQGANTEAFF.

This clone came up once. CDR3 sequence reads: CASSKDENQPQHF. The CDR3 nucleotides are TGTGCCAGTAGTAAAGATGAGAATCAGCCCCAGCATTTT. V gene TRBV19 combines with J gene TRBJ1-5; no firm D call. The V gene's germline CDR1 is LNHDA and CDR2 SQIVND (reference sequence). The CDR3 runs 13 residues. Trimming stripped 4 bases from V and 4 bases from J, with 8 bases between. The full variable domain, rest sourced from reference TRBV19 and TRBJ1-5, is DGGITQSPKYLFRKEGQNVTLSCEQNLNHDAMYWYRQDPGQGLRLIYYSQIVNDFQKGDIAEGYSVSREKKESFPLTVTSAQKNPTAFYLCASSKDENQPQHFGDGTRLSIL.

This sequence joins TRBV6-1 and TRBJ2-2; possible D gene TRBD2, 6 bases. V was pared by 3 bases and J by 7 bases, with 15 bases between. Looked up from germline, CDR1 is MNHNS and CDR2 is SASEGT. The CDR3 sequence is 15 residues long. CDR3 loop: CASSERLLGGGELFF. CDR3 sequence (DNA): TGTGCCAGCAGTGAGCGATTACTGGGGGGCGGGGAGCTGTTTTTT.

The genes are TRBV7-2 and TRBJ1-3, with 7 bases aligning to TRBD1. V was clipped by 5 bases and J by 4 bases; unmatched bases: 8. The germline CDR1 and CDR2 sequences are SGHTA and FQGNSA. There are 15 residues in the CDR3. Written as DNA, the CDR3 is TGTGCCAGCAGCCTCGACAGGGTAGTAGGAAACACCATATATTTT. Amino acid sequence: CASSLDRVVGNTIYF.

This chain links TRBV2 with TRBJ1-2; D is ambiguous. The CDR3 extends over 13 amino acids. Trimming removed 10 bases at V and 8 bases at J, with 20 bases between. The germline V gene encodes CDR1 SNHLY and CDR2 FYNNEI. CDR3 sequence reads: CATKSGSPNGYTF. CDR3 bases: TGTGCCACAAAATCCGGGTCCCCGAACGGCTACACCTTC.

The chain joins TRBV28 to TRBJ2-7; unclear D gene. The length of the CDR3 is 13 residues. V was cut by 8 bases and J by 4 bases, with 15 bases left in between. Germline V gene sequence: CDR1 MDHEN, CDR2 SYDVKM. CDR3 DNA sequence: TGTGCCAGCTGTCCGGCGAAGATGTACGAGCAGTACTTC. Its translation: CASCPAKMYEQYF.

DNA of the CDR3: TGCGCCAGCAGCTTGGGGGCTAGCGGGCCCCAAGAGACCCAGTACTTC. Translated, it gives CASSLGASGPQETQYF. The rearrangement joins TRBV5-1 to TRBJ2-5; 8 nucleotides match TRBD2. After removal of 0 bases from V and 1 base from J, the junction contained 5 bases not matched to a gene. Looked up from germline, CDR1 is SGHRS and CDR2 is YFSETQ. CDR3 length equals 16 residues.

The chain couples TRBV10-3 to TRBJ2-3; no firm D call. Germline V gene data show CDR1 as ENHRY and CDR2 as SYGVKD. V was cut by 7 bases and J by 0 bases, with 11 bases left in between. The CDR3 sequence is 14 residues long. The CDR3 nucleotides read TGTGCCATCAAGACCTCTCAGAGCACAGATACGCAGTATTTT. This translates into CAIKTSQSTDTQYF.

V and J are TRBV10-3 and TRBJ2-1; TRBD2 matches at 9 bases. V was pared by 9 bases and J by 12 bases, with 6 bases of the junction left unmatched. Germline lookup yields CDR1 ENHRY and CDR2 SYGVKD. This CDR3 has 11 amino acids. The CDR3 DNA is TGTGCCATTGCTAGCGGGATCGTGCAGTTCTTC. Protein sequence: CAIASGIVQFF.

This chain links TRBV3-1 (or the pseudogene TRBV3-2) with TRBJ2-2; 12 positions match TRBD2. There are 16 residues in the CDR3. V gave up 11 bases and J gave up 5 bases; unmatched junction bases: 12. The germline gives CDR1 LGHDT, CDR2 YNNKEL (reference sequence). CDR3 nucleotide sequence: TGTGCCTCCCAAAGACTAGCGGGAGTTCAAACCGGGGAGCTGTTTTTT. Residues: CASQRLAGVQTGELFF.

V usage is TRBV21-1 and J usage is TRBJ1-1; no DNA check was done on the table's D call, TRBD1. TRBV21-1 is marked as a pseudogene. This CDR3 is 16 amino acids long. The CDR3 sequence: CASSTRTGCMNTEAFF. CDR3 DNA: TGTGCCAGCAGCACTCGGACAGGGTGCATGAACACTGAAGCTTTCTTT.

The chain carries TRBV9 and TRBJ2-3; tentatively, D is TRBD2 (5 bases). V lost 3 bases to trimming and J lost 0 bases, with 11 bases between them. The CDR3 is 15 residues long. In germline, CDR1 is SGDLS, CDR2 YYNGEE. CDR3 nucleotide sequence: TGTGCCAGCAGCGCGGGGTTGGGGAGCACAGATACGCAGTATTTT. Its translation is CASSAGLGSTDTQYF.

This chain uses TRBV7-2 with TRBJ2-2, with 7 bases that match TRBD1. From germline, CDR1 is SGHTA and CDR2 FQGNSA. The length of the CDR3 is 15 residues. The V gene end was trimmed by 8 bases and the J gene end by 8 bases; junction bases not matched to a gene: 14. The CDR3 DNA reads TGTGCCAGCCGCAGGACAGGATCTCAACCGGGGGAGCTGTTTTTT. Encoded protein: CASRRTGSQPGELFF.

The chain links TRBV4-1 to TRBJ2-5, with 11 nucleotides matching TRBD2. Germline-derived CDR1 and CDR2 are MGHRA and YSYEKL. Losses at the gene ends were 5 bases for V and 3 bases for J; bases not matched to a gene: 5. There are 15 residues in the CDR3. This chain's CDR3 is CASSRGTSGKETQYF. The CDR3 DNA reads as TGCGCCAGCAGCAGGGGGACTAGCGGCAAAGAGACCCAGTACTTC.

The chain combines TRBV5-6 with TRBJ2-3; 8 bases are shared with TRBD2. V shed 0 bases, J shed 1 base, and the junction held 1 base outside the gene matches. The germline V gene encodes CDR1 SGHDT and CDR2 YYEEEE. CDR3 size: 15 residues. CDR3 region: CASSLAAGGTDTQYF. CDR3 DNA: TGTGCCAGCAGCTTGGCAGCGGGAGGCACAGATACGCAGTATTTT.

The gene calls are TRBV28 and TRBJ1-1; 8 positions match TRBD1. Trimming removed 6 bases from V and 4 bases from J; junction bases left unmatched: 7. CDR1 and CDR2 from the germline V gene are MDHEN and SYDVKM. The CDR3 has 14 amino acids. The CDR3 DNA reads TGTGCCAGCAGCCCTACTACAGGGGGCACTGAAGCTTTCTTT. Protein: CASSPTTGGTEAFF.

This chain connects TRBV15 to TRBJ1-1; TRBD1 matches at 8 bases. The CDR3 runs 16 residues. The germline V gene encodes CDR1 LNHNV and CDR2 YYDKDF (reference sequence). Losses at the gene ends were 0 bases for V and 6 bases for J; bases not matched to a gene: 9. The CDR3: CATSRDSDRGEPEAFF. CDR3 sequence (DNA): TGTGCCACCAGCAGAGATAGTGACAGGGGAGAGCCTGAAGCTTTCTTT.